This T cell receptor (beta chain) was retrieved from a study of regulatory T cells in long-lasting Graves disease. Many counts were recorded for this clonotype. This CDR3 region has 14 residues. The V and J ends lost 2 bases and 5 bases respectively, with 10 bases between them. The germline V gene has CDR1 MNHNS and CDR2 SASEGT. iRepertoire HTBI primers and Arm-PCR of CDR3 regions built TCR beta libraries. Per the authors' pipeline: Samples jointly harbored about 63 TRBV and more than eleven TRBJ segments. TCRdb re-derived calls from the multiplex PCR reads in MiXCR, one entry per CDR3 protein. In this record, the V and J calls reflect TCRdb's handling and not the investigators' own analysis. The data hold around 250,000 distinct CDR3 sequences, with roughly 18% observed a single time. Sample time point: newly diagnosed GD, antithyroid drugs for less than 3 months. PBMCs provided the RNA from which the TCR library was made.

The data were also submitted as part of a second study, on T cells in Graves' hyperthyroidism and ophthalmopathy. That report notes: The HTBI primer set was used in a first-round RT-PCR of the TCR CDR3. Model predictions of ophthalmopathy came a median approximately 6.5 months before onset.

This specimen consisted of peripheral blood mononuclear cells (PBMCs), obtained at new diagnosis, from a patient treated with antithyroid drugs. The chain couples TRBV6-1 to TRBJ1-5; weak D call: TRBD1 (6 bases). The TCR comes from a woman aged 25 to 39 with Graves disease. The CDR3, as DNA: TGTGCCAGCAGTGAACTGGGGGGGCATCAGCCCCAGCATTTT. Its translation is CASSELGGHQPQHF.